Following are 14 T cell receptor beta chains from one sample sequenced in a study of tumor-infiltrating lymphocytes in primary liver carcinoma. Priming with a constant-region primer yielded TCR beta cDNA from approximately 500 ng total RNA. Libraries for TCR beta were built through three nested multiplex PCR rounds, which together made up a slightly modified ARM-PCR procedure. In the first two PCR rounds, TRBV1-TRBV30 forward primers were paired with a C-beta reverse primer, and each round lasted roughly 9 cycles. Each CDR3 protein is one row after TCRdb ran MiXCR on the multiplex PCR reads. This sample has about 350,000 distinct CDR3 sequences; 65% occur once, and the top ten carry about 6%. Unsorted whole blood supplied the blood RNA, and germline DNA was isolated too. Sequenced input: peripheral blood. The receptor source for this set is a man in his forties with primary liver carcinoma and hepatitis B virus infection.

The rearrangement links TRBV11-2 to TRBJ1-1, with 7 positions matching TRBD1. Germline-derived CDR1 and CDR2 are SGHAT and FQNNGV. The CDR3 spans 13 residues. CDR3 amino acids: CVSSPLRDSEAFF. The CDR3 coding sequence is TGTGTCAGTAGTCCTCTCCGGGACAGTGAAGCTTTCTTT.

The table lists this clonotype with a few counts. The chain joins TRBV6-1 to TRBJ1-3, with TRBD1 as a possible D gene (6 bases). Germline values: CDR1 MNHNS, CDR2 SASEGT. The V gene lost 0 bases and the J gene lost 4 bases, with 10 bases spanning the gap. The CDR3 totals 15 residues. The CDR3 loop reads CASSEAGGLGNTIYF. CDR3 bases: TGTGCCAGCAGTGAAGCAGGGGGGTTAGGAAACACCATATATTTT.

The table lists this clonotype with a count of one. The chain combines TRBV6-5 with TRBJ2-1, with 8 bases fitting TRBD2. Germline CDR1 MNHEY, CDR2 SVGAGI. This CDR3 contains 14 residues. The DNA of the CDR3 is TGTGGCAGGAGCCGATCGGGACTAGTCGGTGAGCAGTTCTTC. This gives the protein CGRSRSGLVGEQFF.

In the case of this clonotype: A much more abundant neighbour one base away suggests this may be a read error. The V call is TRBV28, the J call TRBJ2-7; no clear D gene. This CDR3 is 11 amino acids long. Trimming removed 2 bases at V and 5 bases at J, with 4 bases between. Germline V gives CDR1 MDHEN, CDR2 SYDVKM. The CDR3 loop is CASSLDHEQYF. In nucleotides, the CDR3 is TGTGCCAGCAGTTTAGATCACGAGCAGTACTTC.

As regards this clonotype: It may be a read error: a sequence one base away is much more abundant. The chain carries TRBV29-1 and TRBJ2-3, with D tentatively TRBD2 (7 bases). Germline V gene data show CDR1 as SQVTM and CDR2 as ANQGSEA. The CDR3 has 12 amino acids. In DNA form, the CDR3 reads TGCAGCGTTGACCGGGGGGCAGATACGCAGTGTTTT. As protein: CSVDRGADTQCF.

The rearrangement links TRBV6-1 to TRBJ2-1; the D is unclear. Germline V gives CDR1 MNHNS, CDR2 SASEGT. The ends were cut back, 6 bases at V and 6 bases at J, with 18 bases in the middle. CDR3 length: 15 amino acids. Written as DNA, the CDR3 is TGTGCCAGCAGGAAAGGAGTGACGGAGTTCAATGAGCAGTTCTTC. Protein product: CASRKGVTEFNEQFF.

As to this clonotype: This may arise from a read error, as a much more abundant clone is one base away. The gene calls are TRBV6-6 and TRBJ2-4, with D possibly being TRBD2 (6 bases). CDR1 MNHNY and CDR2 SVGAGI come from the germline V gene (reference sequence). The CDR3 spans 12 residues. The germline V and J ends were trimmed by 8 bases and 8 bases, with 13 bases remaining between them. CDR3 sequence: CASWRDSDIQYF. CDR3 in DNA: TGTGCCAGCTGGAGGGACTCTGACATTCAGTACTTC.

The rearrangement uses TRBV7-9 and TRBJ1-5, with 7 bases aligning to TRBD1. CDR3 length equals 15 residues. The trim removed 8 bases at V and 2 bases at J, leaving 9 bases unmatched. In germline, CDR1 is SEHNR, CDR2 FQNEAQ (reference sequence). CDR3 sequence: CASAQGDGGNQPQHF. The DNA for the CDR3 is TGTGCCAGCGCCCAGGGGGACGGGGGCAATCAGCCCCAGCATTTT.

Remarks on this clonotype: A much larger clonotype is one base distant, so this may be a read error. The chain links TRBV5-4 to TRBJ2-1; no reliable D call. CDR1 and CDR2 from the germline V gene are SGHNT and YYREEE (reference sequence). The CDR3 covers 15 residues. The CDR3 bases are TGTGCCAGCAGCTTGTTTGGGGTCACCTACAATGAGCACTTCTTC. This codes for CASSLFGVTYNEHFF.

Comment on this clonotype: This sequence may be a read error, since a much larger clone differs from it by one base. V usage is TRBV6-6 and J usage is TRBJ2-2; D is uncertain. Germline CDR1 MNHNY, CDR2 SVGAGI (reference sequence). The CDR3 runs 15 residues. V shed 6 bases and J shed 1 base, with 12 bases lying between them. This CDR3 is CASSLTPGNTGELFF. The CDR3 DNA reads TGTGCCAGCAGCCTTACCCCTGGGAACACCGGGGAGCTGTTTTTT.

About this clonotype: This may arise from a read error, as a much more abundant clone is one base away. This chain links TRBV6-5 with TRBJ2-5; TRBD2 matches 8 bases. CDR3 length: 17 amino acids. Germline V gene sequence: CDR1 MNHEY, CDR2 SVGAGI. The CDR3 DNA reads TGTGCCAGCAATTACTCGTGGACGGGAGGGGGACAAGAGACCCAGTACTTC. Its protein is CASNYSWTGGGQETQYF.

To note about this clonotype: A much more abundant neighbour one base away suggests this may be a read error. This CDR3 reads CAISESPGTGINNEQLF. The CDR3, as DNA: TGTGCCATCAGTGAGAGTCCCGGGACAGGGATCAACAATGAGCAGCTCTTC. This chain connects TRBV10-3 to TRBJ2-1, with 9 bases lining up with TRBD1. Germline-derived CDR1 and CDR2 are ENHRY and SYGVKD. The CDR3 has 17 amino acids.

The J gene is TRBJ2-1, the V gene TRBV10-1; perhaps TRBD2 as D (6 bases). The CDR3 consists of 15 residues. Germline values: CDR1 WNHNN, CDR2 SYGVQD (reference sequence). The germline V and J ends were trimmed by 9 bases and 5 bases, with 20 bases remaining between them. The CDR3 region has the DNA TGCGCCAGTTCCGCCGTGACTAGACTGGACAATGAGCAGTTCTTC. Its protein product is CASSAVTRLDNEQFF.

About this clonotype itself: It may be a read error: a sequence one base away is much more abundant. The CDR3: CASCWTGLRGGYTF. CDR3 DNA: TGTGCCAGCTGCTGGACCGGTCTTCGGGGTGGCTACACCTTC. V gene TRBV5-6 combines with J gene TRBJ1-2; D is uncertain. The V end lost 7 bases, the J end lost 7 bases, and 20 bases lay between the germline ends. Germline loops: CDR1 SGHDT, CDR2 YYEEEE. This CDR3 comprises 14 residues.